This T cell receptor (beta chain) was documented in a study of T cells after yellow fever vaccination. Study-wide background: Some fractions had low cell numbers, and these were prepared with SMART-Seq v4 Ultra Low Input. Study-wide points: Reappearing after the booster were most of the clones from primary vaccination (roughly 96% CD4, approximately 89% CD8).

The ends were cut back, 6 bases at V and 2 bases at J, with 11 bases in the middle. The CDR3 runs to 14 residues. 5'RACE template switching generated TCR cDNA, adding a universal primer site and UMIs. TCRdb called the 5' RACE reads again in MiXCR, with one record for every CDR3 protein. The sample lists hundreds of thousands of distinct CDR3 sequences, over 9% occurring once. To note about this clonotype: Antigen unknown.

The V call is TRBV12-3 or TRBV12-4, the J call TRBJ1-5; tentative D call: TRBD1 (6 bases). The sample consisted of PBMCs, taken on the day of the yellow fever booster vaccination. This TCR was recovered from a man aged 30 to 39 who received the YFV17D yellow fever vaccine. CDR3 loop: CASSHRQGNQPQHF. CDR3 nucleotide sequence: TGTGCCAGCAGCCACCGACAGGGCAATCAGCCCCAGCATTTT.